This is a list of T cell receptor beta chains from one sample in a study of response to subunit inactivated influenza vaccine. TCRdb reanalysed the RT-PCR reads using MiXCR and keeps one entry per CDR3 protein. The table includes hundreds of thousands of distinct CDR3 sequences, roughly 12% detected once. Material: PBMCs from blood, obtained on the day of vaccination. Receptors originate from a man between 45 and 60 years old who received an inactivated influenza vaccine. The CDR3 runs from the conserved cysteine through the conserved F or W. Each record gives: D gene, V gene, clone size, J gene, CDR3 DNA, CDR3 protein. A D gene is named only where the DNA matches it firmly. Clone size appears in some rows only: once, few, many, or a class for an expanded clone.

NA,TRBV4-2,NA,TRBJ2-7,TGTGCCAGCAGCCAGGCCCCAGGGCTTTCCTACGAGCAGTACTTC,CASSQAPGLSYEQYF
NA,TRBV21-1,NA,TRBJ1-1,TGTGCCAGCAGCAAATGGTGGCCGAACACTGAAGCTTTCTTT,CASSKWWPNTEAFF
NA,TRBV3-1,NA,TRBJ2-7,TGTGCCAGCAGCCTTCGTCCGCACAGTGCCTACGAGCAGTACTTC,CASSLRPHSAYEQYF
TRBD1,TRBV29-1,few,TRBJ2-7,TGCAGCGTTGCATTGGGACAGGGGGCTGACGAGCAGTACTTC,CSVALGQGADEQYF
NA,TRBV4-2,NA,TRBJ1-4,TGTGCCAGCAGCCCCCCCGAGGGTTCGGCGCCTTTGTTTTTT,CASSPPEGSAPLFF
NA,TRBV5-1,few,TRBJ2-2,TGCGCCAGCAGCAAAACTCAGCCAGACACCGGGGAGCTGTTTTTT,CASSKTQPDTGELFF
TRBD2,TRBV2,many,TRBJ2-1,TGTGCCAGCAGTGCAGCTAGCGGGGTGGAGCAGTTCTTC,CASSAASGVEQFF
NA,TRBV12-5,few,TRBJ1-1,TGTGCTAGTGGTCTTGGTTTGAACACTGAAGCTTTCTTT,CASGLGLNTEAFF
TRBD2,TRBV3-1,NA,TRBJ2-7,TGTGCCAGCAGCCAAGAAACCGGGACTAGCGGAGGAATCTACGAGCAGTACTTC,CASSQETGTSGGIYEQYF
NA,TRBV29-1,few,TRBJ2-1,TGCAGCGTTAAGGTAGGGAGCAATGAGCAGTTCTTC,CSVKVGSNEQFF
NA,TRBV24-1,NA,TRBJ1-5,TGTGCCACCAGTCCAGGGGCAGGGGATCGGCCCCAGCATTTT,CATSPGAGDRPQHF
NA,TRBV9,NA,TRBJ2-1,TGTGCCAGCAGCCCTCGGGGAGCGAACTCCTACAATGAGCAGTTCTTC,CASSPRGANSYNEQFF
TRBD2,TRBV7-9,once,TRBJ2-5,TGTGCCAGCAGGATTGAGGGGACTAGTGGAGAGACCCAGTACTTC,CASRIEGTSGETQYF
NA,TRBV28,NA,TRBJ2-5,TGTGCCAGCAGTCACCACCACAGGGTCCCAGAGACCCAGTACTTC,CASSHHHRVPETQYF
TRBD1,TRBV6-2/TRBV6-3,NA,TRBJ1-1,TGTGCCAGCAATCGACAGGGAAGTAGTACTGAAGCTTTCTTT,CASNRQGSSTEAFF
TRBD2,TRBV5-5,NA,TRBJ2-1,TGTGCCAGCAGCCCGGGGGGGGGTTCAAATGAGCAGTTCTTC,CASSPGGGSNEQFF
TRBD1,TRBV3-1,NA,TRBJ2-7,TGTGCCAGCAGCCACTTCGACAGGGGCTACGAGCAGTACTTC,CASSHFDRGYEQYF
TRBD2,TRBV5-5,many,TRBJ2-1,TGTGCCAGCAGCTTGACTGCGGGAGTGGTGCAGTTCTTC,CASSLTAGVVQFF
NA,TRBV7-9,many,TRBJ1-6,TGTGCCAGCAGCTTAGGGGACTTCGGGTCACCCCTCCACTTT,CASSLGDFGSPLHF
NA,TRBV6-2/TRBV6-3,many,TRBJ1-6,TGTGCCAGCACCGGCCCCGACAGAAGAGTTAATTCACCCCTCCACTTT,CASTGPDRRVNSPLHF
TRBD1,TRBV12-3/TRBV12-4,many,TRBJ2-7,TGTGCCAGCAGTTTATACAGGGGGAGGTACGAGCAGTACTTC,CASSLYRGRYEQYF
NA,TRBV6-2/TRBV6-3,many,TRBJ2-2,TGTGCCAGCAGTTACAGGACCGGGGAGCTGTTTTTT,CASSYRTGELFF
NA,TRBV12-3/TRBV12-4,NA,TRBJ2-1,TGTGCCATCCGACGTGGCGTGGCCTACAATGAGCAGTTCTTC,CAIRRGVAYNEQFF
NA,TRBV15,NA,TRBJ2-2,TGTGCCACCTCCAACGGGCGGGGGCTGCCCCCCGAGGAGCTGTTTTTT,CATSNGRGLPPEELFF
TRBD2,TRBV6-5,few,TRBJ2-3,TGTGCCAGCAGTTACCGACTAGCGGGAGATACAGATACGCAGTATTTT,CASSYRLAGDTDTQYF
TRBD1,TRBV6-5,few,TRBJ1-2,TGTGCCAGCAGTTACTCCCCAATTCAGGGGGTCGGCTACACCTTC,CASSYSPIQGVGYTF
TRBD1,TRBV2,many,TRBJ1-1,TGTGCCAGCAGACAGGGGGCTGAAGCTTTCTTT,CASRQGAEAFF
NA,TRBV7-2,many,TRBJ1-1,TGTGCCAGCAGCCTAAACCGCGACAGTGAAGCTTTCTTT,CASSLNRDSEAFF
NA,TRBV5-5,NA,TRBJ2-3,TGTGCCAGCAGCCCTCCGGGATCCCCCGCCGGTACGCAGTATTTT,CASSPPGSPAGTQYF
TRBD2,TRBV29-1,many,TRBJ2-7,TGCAGCGTTGAGGAGGGGACTAGCGAGAATTACTACGAGCAGTACTTC,CSVEEGTSENYYEQYF
NA,TRBV19,few,TRBJ1-5,TGTGCCAGTAGTTCCCAGGGGATTAGCAATCAGCCCCAGCATTTT,CASSSQGISNQPQHF
NA,TRBV20-1,few,TRBJ2-3,TGCAGTGCTAGAGGCCATGGTGGGGCTGCAGATACGCAGTATTTT,CSARGHGGAADTQYF
TRBD1,TRBV7-2,few,TRBJ1-5,TGTGCCAGCAGCGTAGTCGGGACAGGGGGCAATCAGCCCCAGCATTTT,CASSVVGTGGNQPQHF
NA,TRBV5-6,many,TRBJ2-5,TGTGCCAGCAGCGCCTCGGGACAAAGCTTCCAAGAGACCCAGTACTTC,CASSASGQSFQETQYF
NA,TRBV29-1,NA,TRBJ2-2,TGCAGCGTCGAGACTAGATTCAGGGAGCTGTTTTTT,CSVETRFRELFF
TRBD1,TRBV30,few,TRBJ1-1,TGTGCCTGGACGGGACAGATGAACACTGAAGCTTTCTTT,CAWTGQMNTEAFF
TRBD1,TRBV27,few,TRBJ2-7,TGTGCCAGCAGTTCACGACAGGGGGTGAGGGACGAGCAGTACTTC,CASSSRQGVRDEQYF
NA,TRBV5-1,NA,TRBJ2-3,TGCGCCAGCAGCTTGGTTGGCCAGAACACAGATACGCAGTATTTT,CASSLVGQNTDTQYF
NA,TRBV12-3/TRBV12-4,many,TRBJ1-4,TGTGCCAGCACCGCAGGGGAATGGGAAAAACTGTTTTTT,CASTAGEWEKLFF
NA,TRBV20-1,few,TRBJ1-5,TGCAGTGCTAGACGGCCGGAGGGACGTCAGCCCCAGCATTTT,CSARRPEGRQPQHF
NA,TRBV7-2,NA,TRBJ2-1,TGTGCCAGCAGGGCGGCCAGGGATGCTGGCCCCTACAATGAGCAGTTCTTC,CASRAARDAGPYNEQFF
NA,TRBV5-1,many,TRBJ1-4,TGCGCCAGCAGCTTGCTTGGAACAGGGAGGGATGAAAAACTGTTTTTT,CASSLLGTGRDEKLFF
TRBD2,TRBV29-1,few,TRBJ2-7,TGCAGCGTTGAGGGGACTAGCGGCCACAACTCCTACGAGCAGTACTTC,CSVEGTSGHNSYEQYF
TRBD2,TRBV25-1,many,TRBJ2-7,TGTGCCAGCAGTCTTACCCTTAGCGGGATGGCCCACGAGCAGTACTTC,CASSLTLSGMAHEQYF
NA,TRBV12-3/TRBV12-4,many,TRBJ2-3,TGTGCCAGCAGCCGAGGGTATAGCACAGATACGCAGTATTTT,CASSRGYSTDTQYF
TRBD1,TRBV18,NA,TRBJ2-1,TGTGCCAGCTCACCACCTGGGGACAGGGTCTACAATGAGCAGTTCTTC,CASSPPGDRVYNEQFF
TRBD1,TRBV7-8,many,TRBJ2-1,TGTGCCAGCAGCGCGACAGGGGGGTTCTCCTACAATGAGCAGTTCTTC,CASSATGGFSYNEQFF
NA,TRBV20-1,NA,TRBJ2-5,TGCAGTGCTAGAAACATACTAACACACAGGAAAGAGACCCAGTACTTC,CSARNILTHRKETQYF
NA,TRBV28,many,TRBJ2-7,TGTGCCAGCAGTCGTCCACTTAACGAGCAGTACTTC,CASSRPLNEQYF
NA,TRBV7-6,NA,TRBJ1-1,TGTGCCAGCAGCTTAGGTTTCCGGGGGAACACTGAAGCTTTCTTT,CASSLGFRGNTEAFF
NA,TRBV2,many,TRBJ1-6,TGTGCCAGCACGCAGAATTCACCCCTCCACTTT,CASTQNSPLHF
NA,TRBV29-1,few,TRBJ2-3,TGCAGCGTCCCGGGAACCCGGCCAGATACGCAGTATTTT,CSVPGTRPDTQYF
NA,TRBV14,few,TRBJ2-1,TGTGCCAGCAGCCACCCAGGGGGGGCGCGCCACAATGAGCAGTTCTTC,CASSHPGGARHNEQFF
NA,TRBV5-1,NA,TRBJ2-7,TGCGCCAGCAAGCGGGCAGACGGGACCTACGAGCAGTACTTC,CASKRADGTYEQYF